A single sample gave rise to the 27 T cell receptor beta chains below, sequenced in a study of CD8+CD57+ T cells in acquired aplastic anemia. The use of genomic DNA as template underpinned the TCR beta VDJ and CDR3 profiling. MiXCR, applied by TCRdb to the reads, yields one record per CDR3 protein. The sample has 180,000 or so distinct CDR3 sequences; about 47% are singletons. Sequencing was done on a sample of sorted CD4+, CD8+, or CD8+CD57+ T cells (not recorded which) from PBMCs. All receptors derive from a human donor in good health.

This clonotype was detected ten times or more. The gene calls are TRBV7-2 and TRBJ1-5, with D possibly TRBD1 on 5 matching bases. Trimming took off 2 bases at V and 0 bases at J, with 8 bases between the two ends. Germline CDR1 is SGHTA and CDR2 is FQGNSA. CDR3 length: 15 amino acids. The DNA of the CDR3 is TGTGCCAGCAGCTTACGACAGTCTAGCAATCAGCCCCAGCATTTT. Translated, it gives CASSLRQSSNQPQHF. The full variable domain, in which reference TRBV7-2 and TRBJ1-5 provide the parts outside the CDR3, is GAGVSQSPSNKVTEKGKDVELRCDPISGHTALYWYRQSLGQGLEFLIYFQGNSAPDKSGLPSDRFSAERTGGSVSTLTIQRTQQEDSAVYLCASSLRQSSNQPQHFGDGTRLSIL.

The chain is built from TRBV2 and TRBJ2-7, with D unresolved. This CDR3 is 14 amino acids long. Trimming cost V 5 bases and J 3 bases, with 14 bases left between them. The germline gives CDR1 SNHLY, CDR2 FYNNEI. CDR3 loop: CASSSLDWIYEQYF. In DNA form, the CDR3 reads TGTGCCAGCAGTAGCCTAGACTGGATCTACGAGCAGTACTTC.

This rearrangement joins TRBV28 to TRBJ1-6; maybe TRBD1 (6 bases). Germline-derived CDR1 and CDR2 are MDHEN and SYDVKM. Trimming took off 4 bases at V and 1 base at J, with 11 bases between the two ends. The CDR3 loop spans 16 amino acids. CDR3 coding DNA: TGTGCCAGCAGTTACCAGGGGTTGTCCTATAATTCACCCCTCCACTTT. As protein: CASSYQGLSYNSPLHF.

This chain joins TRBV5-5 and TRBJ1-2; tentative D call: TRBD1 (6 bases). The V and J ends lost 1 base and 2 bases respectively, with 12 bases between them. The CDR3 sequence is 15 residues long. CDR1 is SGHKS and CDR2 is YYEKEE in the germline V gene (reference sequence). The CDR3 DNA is TGTGCCAGCAGCTTGAAATTCCAGGGGAACTATGGCTACACCTTC. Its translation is CASSLKFQGNYGYTF.

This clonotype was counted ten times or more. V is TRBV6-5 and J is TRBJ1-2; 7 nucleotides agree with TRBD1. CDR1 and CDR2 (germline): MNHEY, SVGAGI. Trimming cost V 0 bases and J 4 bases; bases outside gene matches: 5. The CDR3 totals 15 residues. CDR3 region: CASSYSAGGTYGYTF. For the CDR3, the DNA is TGTGCCAGCAGTTACTCTGCAGGGGGGACCTATGGCTACACCTTC.

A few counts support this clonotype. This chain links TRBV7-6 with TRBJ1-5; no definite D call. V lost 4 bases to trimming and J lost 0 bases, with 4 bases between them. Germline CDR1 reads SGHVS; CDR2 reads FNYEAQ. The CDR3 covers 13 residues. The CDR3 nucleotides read TGTGCCAGCAGCTCCTATAGCAATCAGCCCCAGCATTTT. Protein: CASSSYSNQPQHF.

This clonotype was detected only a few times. The CDR3 DNA reads as TGTGCCAGCAGTGAAATTATAGGACTAGCGGGCTCCTACAATGAGCAGTTCTTC. This encodes CASSEIIGLAGSYNEQFF. This rearrangement joins TRBV25-1 to TRBJ2-1; the match to TRBD2 covers 11 bases. Germline V CDR1 and CDR2: MGHDK, SYGVNS. Trimming cost V 2 bases and J 0 bases; bases outside gene matches: 6. The CDR3 runs 18 residues.

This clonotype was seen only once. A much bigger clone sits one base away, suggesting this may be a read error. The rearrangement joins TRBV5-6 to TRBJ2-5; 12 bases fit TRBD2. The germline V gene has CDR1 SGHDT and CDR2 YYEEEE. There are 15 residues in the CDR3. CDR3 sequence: CASSGKGLAGRTQHF. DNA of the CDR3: TGTGCCAGCAGCGGCAAGGGACTAGCGGGCCGGACCCAGCACTTC.

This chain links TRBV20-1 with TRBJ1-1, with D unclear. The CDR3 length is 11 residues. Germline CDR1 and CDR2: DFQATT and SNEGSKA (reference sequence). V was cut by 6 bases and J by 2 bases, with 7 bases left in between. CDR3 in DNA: TGCAGTGCCAGCGGAAACACTGAAGCTTTCTTT. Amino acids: CSASGNTEAFF.

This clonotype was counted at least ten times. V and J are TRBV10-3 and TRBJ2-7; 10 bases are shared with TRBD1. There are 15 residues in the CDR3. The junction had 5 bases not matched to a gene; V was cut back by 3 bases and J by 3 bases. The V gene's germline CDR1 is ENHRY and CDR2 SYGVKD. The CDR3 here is CAISDPGQGIYEQYF. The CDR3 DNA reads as TGTGCCATCAGTGATCCGGGACAGGGGATCTACGAGCAGTACTTC.

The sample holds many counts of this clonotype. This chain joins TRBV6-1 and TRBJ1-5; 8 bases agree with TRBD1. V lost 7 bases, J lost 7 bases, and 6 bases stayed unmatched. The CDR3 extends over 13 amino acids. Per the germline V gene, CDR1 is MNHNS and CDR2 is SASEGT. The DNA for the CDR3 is TGTGCCAGCACTGGACAGGGTGGCCAGCCCCAGCATTTT. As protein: CASTGQGGQPQHF.

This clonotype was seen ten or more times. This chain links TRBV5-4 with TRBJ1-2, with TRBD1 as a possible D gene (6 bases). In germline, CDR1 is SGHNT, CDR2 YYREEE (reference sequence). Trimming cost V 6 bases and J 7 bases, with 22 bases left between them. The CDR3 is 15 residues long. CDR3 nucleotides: TGTGCCAGCACCGAGTCCCGGGACATTCTCTCTGGCTACACCTTC. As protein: CASTESRDILSGYTF.

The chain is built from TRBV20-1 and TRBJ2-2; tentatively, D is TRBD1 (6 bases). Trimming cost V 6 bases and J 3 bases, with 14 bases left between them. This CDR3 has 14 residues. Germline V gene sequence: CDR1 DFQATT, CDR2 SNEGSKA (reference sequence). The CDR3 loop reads CSARLDRHTGELFF. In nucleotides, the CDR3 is TGCAGTGCCAGACTCGACAGGCACACCGGGGAGCTGTTTTTT.

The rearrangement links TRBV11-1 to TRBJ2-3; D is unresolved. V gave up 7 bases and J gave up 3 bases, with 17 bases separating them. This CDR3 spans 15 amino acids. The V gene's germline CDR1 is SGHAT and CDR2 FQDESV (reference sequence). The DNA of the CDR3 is TGTGCCAGCACCCTGGGCAGGCCTCAAACAGATACGCAGTATTTT. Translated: CASTLGRPQTDTQYF.

The CDR3 reads CASSITSGYNEQFF. The CDR3, as DNA: TGTGCCAGTAGTATTACTAGCGGTTACAATGAGCAGTTCTTC. The chain links TRBV19 to TRBJ2-1; 8 bases agree with TRBD2. Germline V gives CDR1 LNHDA, CDR2 SQIVND (reference sequence). The CDR3 runs to 14 residues. The V segment lost 3 bases and the J segment 4 bases; nucleotides outside the gene matches: 2.

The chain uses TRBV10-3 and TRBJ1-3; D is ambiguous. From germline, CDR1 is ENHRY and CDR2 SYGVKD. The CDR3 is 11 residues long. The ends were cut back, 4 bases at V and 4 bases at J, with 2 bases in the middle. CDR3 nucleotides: TGTGCCATCAGTGGAGGAAACACCATATATTTT. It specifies CAISGGNTIYF.

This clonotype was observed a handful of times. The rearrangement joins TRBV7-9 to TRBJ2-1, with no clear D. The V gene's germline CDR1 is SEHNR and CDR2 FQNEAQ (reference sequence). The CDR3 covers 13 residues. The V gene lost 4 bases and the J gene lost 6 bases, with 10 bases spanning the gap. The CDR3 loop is CASSYSIGNEQFF. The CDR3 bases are TGTGCCAGCAGCTACTCCATTGGCAATGAGCAGTTCTTC.

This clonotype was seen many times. Written as DNA, the CDR3 is TGCGCCAGCAGCCCCGTTAGCCCAGCAGATACGCAGTATTTT. This sequence encodes CASSPVSPADTQYF. The chain carries TRBV5-1 and TRBJ2-3; D ambiguous. Trimming stripped 4 bases from V and 4 bases from J, with 13 bases between. CDR3 length: 14 amino acids. Germline assignment: CDR1 SGHRS and CDR2 YFSETQ. The full variable domain, its missing parts supplied by reference TRBV5-1 and TRBJ2-3, is KAGVTQTPRYLIKTRGQQVTLSCSPISGHRSVSWYQQTPGQGLQFLFEYFSETQRNKGNFPGRFSGRQFSNSRSEMNVSTLELGDSALYLCASSPVSPADTQYFGPGTRLTVL.

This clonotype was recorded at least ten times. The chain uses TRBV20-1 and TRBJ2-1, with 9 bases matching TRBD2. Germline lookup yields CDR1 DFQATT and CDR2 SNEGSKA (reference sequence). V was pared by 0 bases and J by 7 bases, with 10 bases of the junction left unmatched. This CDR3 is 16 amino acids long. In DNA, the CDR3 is TGCAGTGCTAGAGATCTCGGTAGCGGGGGTTTAAATGAGCAGTTCTTC. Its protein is CSARDLGSGGLNEQFF.

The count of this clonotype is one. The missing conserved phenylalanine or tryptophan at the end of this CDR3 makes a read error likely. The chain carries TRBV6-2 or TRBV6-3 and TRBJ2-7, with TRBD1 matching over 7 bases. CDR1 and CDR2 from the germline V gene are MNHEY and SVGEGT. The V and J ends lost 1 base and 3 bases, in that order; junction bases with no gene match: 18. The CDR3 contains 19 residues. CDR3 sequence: CASSYLDGTGAPDHYEQYL. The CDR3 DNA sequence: TGTGCCAGCAGTTACTTGGACGGAACAGGGGCACCAGACCACTACGAGCAGTACCTC.

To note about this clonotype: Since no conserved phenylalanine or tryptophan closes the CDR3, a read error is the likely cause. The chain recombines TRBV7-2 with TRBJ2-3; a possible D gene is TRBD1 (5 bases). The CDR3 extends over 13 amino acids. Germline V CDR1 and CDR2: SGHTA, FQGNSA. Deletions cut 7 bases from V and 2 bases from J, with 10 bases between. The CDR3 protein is CASTTGHTDTQYL. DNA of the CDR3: TGTGCCAGCACCACAGGCCACACAGATACGCAGTATTTA.

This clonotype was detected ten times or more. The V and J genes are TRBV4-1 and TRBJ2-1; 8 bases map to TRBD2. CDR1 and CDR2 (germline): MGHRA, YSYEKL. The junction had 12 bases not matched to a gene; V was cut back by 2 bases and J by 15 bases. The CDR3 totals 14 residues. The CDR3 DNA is TGCGCCAGCAGCCAACTCCCGGCGGGAGGATTGCTGTTCTTC. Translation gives CASSQLPAGGLLFF.

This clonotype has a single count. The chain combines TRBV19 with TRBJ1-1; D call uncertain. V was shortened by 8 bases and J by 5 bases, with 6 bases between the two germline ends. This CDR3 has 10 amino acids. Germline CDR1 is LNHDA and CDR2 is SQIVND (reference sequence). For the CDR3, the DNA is TGTGCCAGTTATGGGACTGAAGCTTTCTTT. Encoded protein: CASYGTEAFF.

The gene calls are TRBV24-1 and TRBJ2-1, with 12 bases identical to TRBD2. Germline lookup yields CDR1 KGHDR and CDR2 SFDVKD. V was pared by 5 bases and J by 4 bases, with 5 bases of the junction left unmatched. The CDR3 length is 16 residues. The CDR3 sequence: CATSGRTSGAYNEQFF. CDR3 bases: TGTGCCACCAGTGGCCGGACTAGCGGGGCGTACAATGAGCAGTTCTTC.

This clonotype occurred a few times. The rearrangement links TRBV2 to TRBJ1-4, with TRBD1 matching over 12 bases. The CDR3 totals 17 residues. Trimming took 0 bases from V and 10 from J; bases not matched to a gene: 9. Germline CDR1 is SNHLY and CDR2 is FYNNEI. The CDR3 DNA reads TGTGCCAGCAGTGAAGCGCTTCAGGGACAGGGGGCAGGAAAACTGTTTTTT. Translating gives CASSEALQGQGAGKLFF.

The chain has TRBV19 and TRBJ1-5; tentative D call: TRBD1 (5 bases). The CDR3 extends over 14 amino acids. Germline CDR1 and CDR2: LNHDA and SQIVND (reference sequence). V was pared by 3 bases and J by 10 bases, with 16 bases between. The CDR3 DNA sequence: TGTGCCAGTAGTATGGGGGTTTGGGGCCACCCCCAGCATTTT. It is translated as CASSMGVWGHPQHF. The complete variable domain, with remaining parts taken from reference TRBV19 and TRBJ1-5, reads DGGITQSPKYLFRKEGQNVTLSCEQNLNHDAMYWYRQDPGQGLRLIYYSQIVNDFQKGDIAEGYSVSREKKESFPLTVTSAQKNPTAFYLCASSMGVWGHPQHFGDGTRLSIL.

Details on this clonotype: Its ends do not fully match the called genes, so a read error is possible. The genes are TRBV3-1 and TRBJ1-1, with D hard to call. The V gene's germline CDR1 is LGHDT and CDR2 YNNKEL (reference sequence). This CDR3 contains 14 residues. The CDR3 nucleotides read TGTGCCAGCAGCCTAGCTCGATTGAACGCTGAAGCTTTCTTT. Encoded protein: CASSLARLNAEAFF.